A single T cell receptor (beta chain) is shown here with its context. The CDR3 has 13 amino acids. V shed 5 bases, J shed 7 bases, and the junction held 2 bases outside the gene matches. The data are from a study of blood T cell repertoires in COVID-19. Sequenced by immunoSEQ multiplex PCR; TCRdb stores in-frame clones only, minus some. The sample includes just over 40,000 clones, about four fifths of them seen just once. Sequencing was carried out using peripheral blood. The source is a woman aged 55-69 years with acute or convalescent COVID-19. This chain uses TRBV12-3 or TRBV12-4 with TRBJ2-7; 13 bases are a match to TRBD2. CDR3 sequence (DNA): TGTGCCAGCAGTGGACTAGCGGGAGTTGAGCAGTACTTC. The encoded protein is CASSGLAGVEQYF.